Following are 6 T cell receptor beta chains from one sample sequenced in a study of metastatic and nonmetastatic thyroid tumors. Thyroid surgery had not been preceded by any treatment in any patient. TCRdb re-clonotyped the PCR reads via MiXCR. This sample has tens of thousands of clones; just under 15% occur once, and the top ten carry 3.6%. The material sequenced was blood. The receptors derive from a female donor with papillary thyroid cancer or a benign thyroid nodule (not recorded which). Some clones in this sample may be carry-over from other donors' samples.

Many counts were recorded for this clone. This chain links TRBV6-5 with TRBJ2-3; D unresolved. Germline V gene lookup returns CDR1 MNHEY and CDR2 SVGAGI. V shed 0 bases and J shed 2 bases, with 6 bases lying between them. This CDR3 is built from 14 residues. CDR3 protein: CASSYSLNTDTQYF. The CDR3 region has the DNA TGTGCCAGCAGTTACTCGTTAAACACAGATACGCAGTATTTT.

This clone was recorded at least ten times. The chain is built from TRBV12-3 or TRBV12-4 and TRBJ2-5; D gene ambiguous. V gave up 3 bases and J gave up 5 bases, with 7 bases separating them. The CDR3 totals 12 residues. The DNA of the CDR3 is TGTGCCAGCAGTTTTAGTGGCGAGACCCAGTACTTC. This encodes CASSFSGETQYF.

In this sample, this clone turned up many times. The chain carries TRBV11-2 and TRBJ1-6; TRBD1 aligns across 7 bases. The CDR3 runs to 13 residues. Germline CDR1 SGHAT, CDR2 FQNNGV. V lost 2 bases to trimming and J lost 10 bases; unmatched junction nucleotides: 2. The CDR3 bases are TGTGCCAGCAGCTTACAGGGGGACTCACCCCTCCACTTT. This gives the protein CASSLQGDSPLHF.

The sample holds many counts of this clone. The CDR3 spells CASSFPGKSYEQYF. In DNA form, the CDR3 reads TGTGCCAGCAGCTTTCCAGGGAAATCCTACGAGCAGTACTTC. V is TRBV5-4 and J is TRBJ2-7, with a weak D call TRBD1 (5 bases). Germline loops: CDR1 SGHNT, CDR2 YYREEE (reference sequence). V was pared by 2 bases and J by 1 base, with 10 bases between. The CDR3 is made up of 14 amino acids.

The chain combines TRBV2 with TRBJ2-7; D call uncertain. There are 16 residues in the CDR3. The germline gives CDR1 SNHLY, CDR2 FYNNEI. Trimming removed 5 bases at V and 7 bases at J, with 24 bases between. The chain's CDR3 is CASSRCSSLLRSEQYF. DNA of the CDR3: TGTGCCAGCAGTCGATGCAGTAGCCTTCTAAGGAGTGAGCAGTACTTC.

Ten or more counts support this clone. The genes are TRBV10-1 and TRBJ2-5; 11 bases map to TRBD1. Germline CDR1 WNHNN, CDR2 SYGVQD (reference sequence). J was trimmed by 2 bases and V by 4 bases; bases with no gene match: 3. The CDR3 has 15 residues. The CDR3 nucleotides are TGCGCCAGCAGTGGTGGACAGGGGGCTCAAGAGACCCAGTACTTC. Translating gives CASSGGQGAQETQYF.